One and the same sample provided the 17 T cell receptor beta chains below, sequenced in a study of vaccination and CD4 T cells after COVID-19 (dated by TCRdb to between 2021 and 2024). For these TCRs, the target antigens are not known. Library creation used PCR. The sequencing machine was an Illumina iSeq 100. DNA from cultured CD4+ T cells was subjected to TCR sequencing with the Oncomine TCR Beta short-read assay at the Johns Hopkins FTIC core. The public reads were reanalyzed by TCRdb: fastp trimming at Q25, MiXCR alignment, in-frame beta chains only. Rows are unified per CDR3 protein, each entry keeping the most common DNA and genes. The sample has more than 15,000 distinct CDR3 sequences on record, roughly 45% of them singletons. The ten largest clonotypes hold about 4% of the sample. This specimen's treatment or condition label, interpreted: roughly 10-day PBMC culture with coronavirus spike peptide pools or control peptides (ViraFEST assay).

What was sequenced was CD4+ T cells from blood, cultured in vitro. The receptors shown here come from a human donor who had recovered from COVID-19.

The V gene is TRBV6-1, the J gene TRBJ2-7; the D is unclear. CDR1 and CDR2 from the germline V gene are MNHNS and SASEGT. Trimming shortened V by 6 bases and J by 7 bases, and 10 bases separated the two germline ends. There are 11 residues in the CDR3. CDR3 coding DNA: TGTGCCAGCAGCCAAGCCCTTGAGCAGTACTTC. This gives the protein CASSQALEQYF.

The V gene is TRBV7-9, the J gene TRBJ2-3; 11 bases agree with TRBD2. The CDR3 has 16 amino acids. Trimming took 3 bases from V and 0 from J; bases not matched to a gene: 2. Germline values: CDR1 SEHNR, CDR2 FQNEAQ (reference sequence). CDR3 region: CASSLGLAVSTDTQYF. In DNA form, the CDR3 reads TGTGCCAGCAGCTTGGGACTAGCGGTTAGCACAGATACGCAGTATTTT.

The V gene is TRBV18, the J gene TRBJ2-5, with 10 bases aligning to TRBD2. The germline V gene encodes CDR1 KGHSH and CDR2 LQKENI. CDR3 size: 14 residues. The V segment lost 2 bases and the J segment 4 bases; nucleotides outside the gene matches: 1. CDR3 nucleotides: TGTGCCAGCTCACCAGCTAGCGGGAGAGAGACCCAGTACTTC. Protein: CASSPASGRETQYF.

The V gene is TRBV7-3, the J gene TRBJ2-3, with 12 bases fitting TRBD2. Germline V gene data show CDR1 as SGHTA and CDR2 as FQGTGA. This CDR3 contains 16 residues. Trimming removed 1 base from V and 9 bases from J; junction bases left unmatched: 8. CDR3 in DNA: TGTGCCAGCAGCTTAAATCCGACTAGCGGGAGTCGGACGCAGTATTTT. Amino acid sequence: CASSLNPTSGSRTQYF. The entire variable domain, with the rest obtained from reference TRBV7-3 and TRBJ2-3, is as follows: GAGVSQTPSNKVTEKGKYVELRCDPISGHTALYWYRQSLGQGPEFLIYFQGTGAADDSGLPNDRFFAVRPEGSVSTLKIQRTERGDSAVYLCASSLNPTSGSRTQYFGPGTRLTVL.

This chain uses TRBV5-1 with TRBJ2-2; no firm D call. Germline CDR1 reads SGHRS; CDR2 reads YFSETQ. Trimming cost V 2 bases and J 0 bases, with 8 bases left between them. This CDR3 region has 15 residues. The CDR3 spells CASSFWGTNTGELFF. The CDR3 region has the DNA TGCGCCAGCAGCTTCTGGGGTACGAACACCGGGGAGCTGTTTTTT.

This chain connects TRBV20-1 to TRBJ2-7; TRBD2 matches 10 bases. The CDR3 spans 14 residues. Germline V lookup: CDR1 DFQATT, CDR2 SNEGSKA (reference sequence). Unmatched junction bases numbered 10, after V lost 6 bases and J lost 5 bases. In DNA, the CDR3 is TGCAGTGCGGAAGGAGCGGGAGGGCCCCACGAGCAGTACTTC. Its translation: CSAEGAGGPHEQYF.

This chain connects TRBV4-1 to TRBJ2-5; no reliable D call. Germline V gives CDR1 MGHRA, CDR2 YSYEKL. There are 16 residues in the CDR3. Trimming took 1 base from V and 2 from J, leaving 14 bases between them. The CDR3 DNA follows: TGCGCCAGCAGCCAAGTAGACGGTCGGCATCAAGAGACCCAGTACTTC. Its protein is CASSQVDGRHQETQYF.

This clonotype came up a few times. The junction departs from germline at one end; a sequencing error may be responsible. The chain joins TRBV12-3 or TRBV12-4 to TRBJ1-3, with a possible D match to TRBD1 (5 bases). There are 12 residues in the CDR3. CDR3: CASSSRAGRNDF. For the CDR3, the DNA is TGTGCCAGCAGTTCTCGGGCGGGACGCAATGATTTT.

The J gene is TRBJ2-3, the V gene TRBV7-2; 9 positions match TRBD2. Germline loops: CDR1 SGHTA, CDR2 FQGNSA. CDR3 length equals 15 residues. Trimming at V came to 4 bases and at J to 1 base, leaving 3 bases not matched to a gene. In DNA, the CDR3 is TGTGCCAGCAGCTCTTGGACTAGCGGCACAGATACGCAGTATTTT. It translates to CASSSWTSGTDTQYF.

This chain uses TRBV6-1 with TRBJ1-6, with 7 nucleotides matching TRBD1. CDR1 and CDR2 (germline): MNHNS, SASEGT. The V and J ends lost 8 bases and 0 bases, in that order; junction bases with no gene match: 10. This CDR3 has 17 residues. CDR3: CASGTVRVSSYNSPLHF. CDR3 sequence (DNA): TGTGCCAGCGGGACAGTACGCGTGAGCTCCTATAATTCACCCCTCCACTTT.

The chain has TRBV5-1 and TRBJ1-1; a weak D match, TRBD1 (6 bases). CDR1 and CDR2 (germline): SGHRS, YFSETQ. V dropped 2 bases and J dropped 6 bases, with 17 bases sitting between them. This CDR3 is built from 15 residues. In DNA form, the CDR3 reads TGCGCCAGCAGCTTAACGACAGGCGCGACCCCTGAAGCTTTCTTT. Encoded protein: CASSLTTGATPEAFF.

This clonotype has just a few counts. The J gene is TRBJ2-1, the V gene TRBV30; unclear D gene. Per germline, CDR1 GTSNPN and CDR2 SVGIG (reference sequence). Trimming removed 0 bases at V and 9 bases at J, with 6 bases between. The CDR3 length is 11 residues. This chain's CDR3 is CAWSVLSEQFF. As DNA, the CDR3 is TGTGCCTGGAGTGTACTCAGTGAGCAGTTCTTC.

This clonotype was recorded only once. The chain links TRBV19 to TRBJ2-3, with 9 positions matching TRBD1. The CDR3 is 15 residues long. With V trimmed by 5 bases and J by 4 bases, 7 bases remained unmatched. Germline V gene data show CDR1 as LNHDA and CDR2 as SQIVND (reference sequence). The CDR3 nucleotides are TGTGCCAGTAGTGCACAGGGGGCGTCGGCAGATACGCAGTATTTT. Its protein product is CASSAQGASADTQYF.

V gene TRBV6-2 or TRBV6-3 combines with J gene TRBJ2-2; 7 bases match TRBD1. Germline CDR1 MNHEY, CDR2 SVGEGT. V trimming: 2 bases; J trimming: 0 bases; junction bases outside the gene matches: 6. The CDR3 is 17 residues long. CDR3 in amino acids: CASSYPTGRANTGELFF. DNA for the CDR3: TGTGCCAGCAGTTACCCGACAGGGAGAGCGAACACCGGGGAGCTGTTTTTT.

This chain joins TRBV5-4 and TRBJ2-7; 9 nucleotides align to TRBD2. Trimming removed 4 bases from V and 1 base from J; junction bases left unmatched: 9. Looked up from germline, CDR1 is SGHNT and CDR2 is YYREEE (reference sequence). The CDR3 spans 16 residues. The CDR3 is CASSPLAGSTSYEQYF. DNA of the CDR3: TGTGCCAGCAGCCCTCTAGCGGGAAGCACTTCCTACGAGCAGTACTTC.

The V and J genes are TRBV29-1 and TRBJ1-5; 11 positions agree with TRBD1. The CDR3 runs to 13 residues. CDR1 and CDR2 from the germline V gene are SQVTM and ANQGSEA. The junction had 4 bases not matched to a gene; V was cut back by 6 bases and J by 6 bases. CDR3 in DNA: TGCAGCGTCCTGGGACAGGGGGGTCAGCCCCAGCATTTT. It specifies CSVLGQGGQPQHF.

This clonotype is classed as medium-sized. The rearrangement uses TRBV20-1 and TRBJ1-6; TRBD1 might be the D (5 bases). Deletions cut 0 bases from V and 8 bases from J, with 17 bases between. In germline, CDR1 is DFQATT, CDR2 SNEGSKA (reference sequence). The CDR3 loop spans 16 amino acids. CDR3 bases: TGCAGTGCTAGAGATTTCGGAGGGGTCTGGGATTCACCCCTCCACTTT. Translating it yields CSARDFGGVWDSPLHF.